The 13 T cell receptor beta chains in this list originate from one sample, sequenced in a study of blood T cell repertoires in COVID-19. Here immunoSEQ multiplex PCR was the method, and the copy in TCRdb shows in-frame clones only, minus some. The table records some 260,000 clones, nearly 90% of them present only once. Sequencing was performed on peripheral blood. Receptor source: a man aged 18 to 29 with active or convalescent COVID-19.

This chain joins TRBV27 and TRBJ1-4, with D hard to call. Per germline, CDR1 MNHEY and CDR2 SMNVEV (reference sequence). The CDR3 spans 15 residues. Trimming removed 5 bases at V and 8 bases at J, with 18 bases between. CDR3 loop: CASSKVGMGGEKLFF. In nucleotides, the CDR3 is TGTGCCAGCAGTAAGGTTGGGATGGGCGGGGAAAAACTGTTTTTT.

V is TRBV11-2 and J is TRBJ1-1; perhaps TRBD1 as D (5 bases). From germline, CDR1 is SGHAT and CDR2 FQNNGV. The CDR3 consists of 15 residues. V was shortened by 2 bases and J by 3 bases, with 13 bases between the two germline ends. CDR3 bases: TGTGCCAGCAGCTTAAAAGGAGGGGTGGACACTGAAGCTTTCTTT. It codes for CASSLKGGVDTEAFF.

This chain links TRBV9 with TRBJ2-1; a possible D gene is TRBD2 (6 bases). The V end lost 0 bases, the J end lost 3 bases, and 16 bases lay between the germline ends. The germline gives CDR1 SGDLS, CDR2 YYNGEE. This CDR3 has 17 residues. The CDR3 bases are TGTGCCAGCAGCGTAGTGGGGGGAACGGGGATCTACAATGAGCAGTTCTTC. Translation gives CASSVVGGTGIYNEQFF.

The rearrangement links TRBV5-1 to TRBJ2-4; D is perhaps TRBD2 (7 bases). V was clipped by 2 bases and J by 1 base, with 10 bases between them. Germline CDR1 is SGHRS and CDR2 is YFSETQ. The length of the CDR3 is 15 residues. CDR3 sequence: CASSLSGGAKNIQYF. CDR3 coding DNA: TGCGCCAGCAGCTTATCGGGGGGCGCCAAAAACATTCAGTACTTC.

This sequence joins TRBV12-3 or TRBV12-4 and TRBJ1-6, with no clear D. V was trimmed by 0 bases and J by 13 bases, leaving 10 bases between them. CDR3 length: 13 residues. CDR3 region: CASSLALGSPLHF. CDR3 bases: TGTGCCAGCAGTTTAGCGCTGGGGAGTCCCCTCCACTTT.

The chain employs TRBV19 and TRBJ1-2, with D possibly being TRBD1 (5 bases). Germline CDR1 LNHDA, CDR2 SQIVND (reference sequence). Trimming took off 3 bases at V and 3 bases at J, with 8 bases between the two ends. The CDR3 has 13 residues. Written as DNA, the CDR3 is TGTGCCAGTAGTATGGGAGGGGACTATGGCTACACCTTC. Protein: CASSMGGDYGYTF.

This clone occurred once. The chain combines TRBV3-1 (or the pseudogene TRBV3-2) with TRBJ1-1; the D is unclear. V was shortened by 1 base and J by 0 bases, with 21 bases between the two germline ends. The CDR3 covers 19 residues. The germline gives CDR1 LGHDT, CDR2 YNNKEL (reference sequence). The CDR3 protein is CASSQVQPFQTSMNTEAFF. The CDR3 DNA reads TGTGCCAGCAGCCAAGTTCAACCTTTCCAGACAAGCATGAACACTGAAGCTTTCTTT.

The chain joins TRBV2 to TRBJ1-5, with D possibly being TRBD1 (5 bases). Between the trimmed V and J ends, which lost 8 bases and 7 bases, there was a span of 12 bases. This CDR3 spans 12 amino acids. Germline V lookup: CDR1 SNHLY, CDR2 FYNNEI. The CDR3 region is CASSSGRQPQHF. In nucleotides, the CDR3 is TGTGCCAGCTCTTCAGGGAGGCAGCCCCAGCATTTT.

The V call is TRBV7-9, the J call TRBJ2-3; D perhaps matches TRBD2 (6 bases). V was shortened by 8 bases and J by 2 bases, with 20 bases between the two germline ends. The germline CDR1 and CDR2 sequences are SEHNR and FQNEAQ (reference sequence). This CDR3 comprises 16 residues. The CDR3 loop reads CASRSEGRGVTDTQYF. The CDR3 nucleotides read TGTGCCAGCCGTTCGGAGGGAAGAGGGGTCACAGATACGCAGTATTTT.

The V gene is TRBV5-6, the J gene TRBJ1-4; D might be TRBD1 (6 bases). The CDR3 runs 15 residues. Germline V gives CDR1 SGHDT, CDR2 YYEEEE. V lost 5 bases and J lost 0, with 11 bases in between. CDR3 DNA sequence: TGTGCCAGCAGGGACAGCCTTGCAACTAATGAAAAACTGTTTTTT. This codes for CASRDSLATNEKLFF.

The chain uses TRBV7-9 and TRBJ2-2; 9 positions agree with TRBD1. CDR1 and CDR2 (germline): SEHNR, FQNEAQ (reference sequence). V lost 2 bases, J lost 6 bases, and 7 bases stayed unmatched. This CDR3 has 16 amino acids. The CDR3 sequence: CASSLPGQGYAGELFF. CDR3 coding DNA: TGTGCCAGCAGCTTACCCGGACAGGGGTATGCCGGGGAGCTGTTTTTT.

This sequence joins TRBV30 and TRBJ1-1, with D perhaps TRBD1 (6 bases). Trimming removed 8 bases from V and 3 bases from J, with 13 bases in between. The germline V gene encodes CDR1 GTSNPN and CDR2 SVGIG (reference sequence). CDR3 length: 12 residues. DNA of the CDR3: TGTGCCCGACAGGAATGGGACACTGAAGCTTTCTTT. As protein: CARQEWDTEAFF.

The V gene is TRBV19, the J gene TRBJ1-2; a possible D gene is TRBD1 (6 bases). V lost 7 bases, J lost 6 bases, and 18 bases lay in between. Germline V gene data show CDR1 as LNHDA and CDR2 as SQIVND (reference sequence). This CDR3 spans 14 amino acids. CDR3 sequence: CASTPARRGNGYTF. DNA for the CDR3: TGTGCCAGTACCCCGGCCAGAAGGGGGAATGGCTACACCTTC. Variable domain in full (rest from reference TRBV19 and TRBJ1-2): DGGITQSPKYLFRKEGQNVTLSCEQNLNHDAMYWYRQDPGQGLRLIYYSQIVNDFQKGDIAEGYSVSREKKESFPLTVTSAQKNPTAFYLCASTPARRGNGYTFGSGTRLTVV.